The 9 T cell receptor beta chains below all came from one sample that was sequenced in a study of T cell responses to AZD1222 COVID-19 vaccine. Measured with immunoSEQ multiplex PCR; TCRdb has only the in-frame clones, and not every one. The data show roughly 120,000 clones, 85% to 95% seen once. The sequenced sample was peripheral blood, obtained on day 0 of AZD1222 vaccination. These receptors originate from an adult in good health.

Details on this clone: With a much larger clone just one base away, this may be a read error. Here the CDR3 reads CASGYSYEQYF. CDR3 DNA sequence: TGTGCCAGCGGTTATTCCTACGAGCAGTACTTC. The V and J genes are TRBV7-9 and TRBJ2-7; D gene ambiguous. Germline V gene lookup returns CDR1 SEHNR and CDR2 FQNEAQ (reference sequence). The CDR3 contains 11 residues. The V and J ends lost 8 bases and 1 base respectively, with 6 bases between them.

V gene TRBV12-3 or TRBV12-4 combines with J gene TRBJ1-2; tentative D call: TRBD1 (6 bases). Trimming removed 5 bases at V and 7 bases at J, with 14 bases between. The CDR3 length is 13 residues. CDR3 nucleotides: TGTGCCAGCAGTGTCGGGACACTCTTTGGCTACACCTTC. Translated: CASSVGTLFGYTF.

The gene calls are TRBV29-1 and TRBJ1-4; possible D gene TRBD1, 5 bases. This CDR3 contains 14 residues. Between the trimmed V and J ends, which lost 7 bases and 2 bases, there was a span of 14 bases. Looked up from germline, CDR1 is SQVTM and CDR2 is ANQGSEA. CDR3 sequence reads: CSAVTGGTNEKLFF. In nucleotides, the CDR3 is TGCAGCGCCGTTACGGGGGGGACTAATGAAAAACTGTTTTTT.

This rearrangement joins TRBV11-3 to TRBJ1-2; D not resolved. V was trimmed by 5 bases and J by 8 bases, leaving 15 bases between them. Per germline, CDR1 SGHNT and CDR2 YENEEA. The length of the CDR3 is 13 residues. CDR3 amino acids: CASSPELSGGYTF. CDR3 nucleotide sequence: TGTGCCAGCAGCCCGGAACTGTCGGGCGGCTACACCTTC.

This chain connects TRBV4-1 to TRBJ1-4, with a tentative D call TRBD1 (5 bases). The CDR3 runs 18 residues. The V gene lost 0 bases and the J gene lost 7 bases, with 21 bases spanning the gap. Per germline, CDR1 MGHRA and CDR2 YSYEKL. The chain's CDR3 is CASSQDQQVRVGLEKLFF. The CDR3 DNA sequence: TGCGCCAGCAGCCAAGACCAACAGGTTCGGGTGGGGCTTGAAAAACTGTTTTTT.

The chain joins TRBV28 to TRBJ2-4, with 9 bases matching TRBD1. Per germline, CDR1 MDHEN and CDR2 SYDVKM. This CDR3 region has 17 residues. J gave up 1 base and V 5 bases, and 9 bases lay outside the gene matches. The CDR3 here is CASSPRGQGLAKNIQYF. The CDR3 DNA follows: TGTGCCAGCAGTCCTCGGGGACAGGGCCTGGCCAAAAACATTCAGTACTTC.

The chain couples TRBV29-1 to TRBJ1-2; no definite D call. The CDR3 consists of 11 residues. Per germline, CDR1 SQVTM and CDR2 ANQGSEA. V dropped 4 bases and J dropped 2 bases, with 5 bases sitting between them. In DNA, the CDR3 is TGCAGCGTTGTTGTCAACTATGGCTACACCTTC. This codes for CSVVVNYGYTF. Drawing the rest from reference TRBV29-1 and TRBJ1-2, the complete variable domain is SAVISQKPSRDICQRGTSLTIQCQVDSQVTMMFWYRQQPGQSLTLIATANQGSEATYESGFVIDKFPISRPNLTFSTLTVSNMSPEDSSIYLCSVVVNYGYTFGSGTRLTVV.

This clone showed up just a few times. V gene TRBV7-8 combines with J gene TRBJ1-2; D is uncertain. V dropped 5 bases and J dropped 8 bases, with 21 bases sitting between them. The CDR3 has 15 residues. CDR1 is SGHVS and CDR2 is FQNEAQ in the germline V gene. The CDR3 DNA sequence: TGTGCCAGCAGCCCCGCGGGCCAGCCAAATGTGGGCTACACCTTC. It codes for CASSPAGQPNVGYTF.

This clone was observed a single time. V gene TRBV12-3 or TRBV12-4 combines with J gene TRBJ1-2; D not resolved. V was trimmed by 11 bases and J by 5 bases, leaving 12 bases between them. The CDR3 sequence is 11 residues long. CDR3 in amino acids: CAVSLSYGYTF. CDR3 DNA sequence: TGTGCCGTCTCCTTGAGTTATGGCTACACCTTC.